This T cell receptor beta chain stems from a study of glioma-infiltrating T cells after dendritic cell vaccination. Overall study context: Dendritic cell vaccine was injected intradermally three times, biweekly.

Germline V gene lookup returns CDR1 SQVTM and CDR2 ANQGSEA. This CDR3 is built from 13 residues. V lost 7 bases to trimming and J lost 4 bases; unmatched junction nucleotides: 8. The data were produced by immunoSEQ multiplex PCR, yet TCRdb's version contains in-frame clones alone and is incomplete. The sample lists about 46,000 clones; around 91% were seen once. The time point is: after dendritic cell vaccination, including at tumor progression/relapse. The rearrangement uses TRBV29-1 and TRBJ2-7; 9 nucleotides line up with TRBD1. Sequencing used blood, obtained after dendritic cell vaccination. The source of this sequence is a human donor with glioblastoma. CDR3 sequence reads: CSAGHGTGYEQYF. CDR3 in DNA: TGCAGCGCAGGCCACGGGACAGGGTACGAGCAGTACTTC.